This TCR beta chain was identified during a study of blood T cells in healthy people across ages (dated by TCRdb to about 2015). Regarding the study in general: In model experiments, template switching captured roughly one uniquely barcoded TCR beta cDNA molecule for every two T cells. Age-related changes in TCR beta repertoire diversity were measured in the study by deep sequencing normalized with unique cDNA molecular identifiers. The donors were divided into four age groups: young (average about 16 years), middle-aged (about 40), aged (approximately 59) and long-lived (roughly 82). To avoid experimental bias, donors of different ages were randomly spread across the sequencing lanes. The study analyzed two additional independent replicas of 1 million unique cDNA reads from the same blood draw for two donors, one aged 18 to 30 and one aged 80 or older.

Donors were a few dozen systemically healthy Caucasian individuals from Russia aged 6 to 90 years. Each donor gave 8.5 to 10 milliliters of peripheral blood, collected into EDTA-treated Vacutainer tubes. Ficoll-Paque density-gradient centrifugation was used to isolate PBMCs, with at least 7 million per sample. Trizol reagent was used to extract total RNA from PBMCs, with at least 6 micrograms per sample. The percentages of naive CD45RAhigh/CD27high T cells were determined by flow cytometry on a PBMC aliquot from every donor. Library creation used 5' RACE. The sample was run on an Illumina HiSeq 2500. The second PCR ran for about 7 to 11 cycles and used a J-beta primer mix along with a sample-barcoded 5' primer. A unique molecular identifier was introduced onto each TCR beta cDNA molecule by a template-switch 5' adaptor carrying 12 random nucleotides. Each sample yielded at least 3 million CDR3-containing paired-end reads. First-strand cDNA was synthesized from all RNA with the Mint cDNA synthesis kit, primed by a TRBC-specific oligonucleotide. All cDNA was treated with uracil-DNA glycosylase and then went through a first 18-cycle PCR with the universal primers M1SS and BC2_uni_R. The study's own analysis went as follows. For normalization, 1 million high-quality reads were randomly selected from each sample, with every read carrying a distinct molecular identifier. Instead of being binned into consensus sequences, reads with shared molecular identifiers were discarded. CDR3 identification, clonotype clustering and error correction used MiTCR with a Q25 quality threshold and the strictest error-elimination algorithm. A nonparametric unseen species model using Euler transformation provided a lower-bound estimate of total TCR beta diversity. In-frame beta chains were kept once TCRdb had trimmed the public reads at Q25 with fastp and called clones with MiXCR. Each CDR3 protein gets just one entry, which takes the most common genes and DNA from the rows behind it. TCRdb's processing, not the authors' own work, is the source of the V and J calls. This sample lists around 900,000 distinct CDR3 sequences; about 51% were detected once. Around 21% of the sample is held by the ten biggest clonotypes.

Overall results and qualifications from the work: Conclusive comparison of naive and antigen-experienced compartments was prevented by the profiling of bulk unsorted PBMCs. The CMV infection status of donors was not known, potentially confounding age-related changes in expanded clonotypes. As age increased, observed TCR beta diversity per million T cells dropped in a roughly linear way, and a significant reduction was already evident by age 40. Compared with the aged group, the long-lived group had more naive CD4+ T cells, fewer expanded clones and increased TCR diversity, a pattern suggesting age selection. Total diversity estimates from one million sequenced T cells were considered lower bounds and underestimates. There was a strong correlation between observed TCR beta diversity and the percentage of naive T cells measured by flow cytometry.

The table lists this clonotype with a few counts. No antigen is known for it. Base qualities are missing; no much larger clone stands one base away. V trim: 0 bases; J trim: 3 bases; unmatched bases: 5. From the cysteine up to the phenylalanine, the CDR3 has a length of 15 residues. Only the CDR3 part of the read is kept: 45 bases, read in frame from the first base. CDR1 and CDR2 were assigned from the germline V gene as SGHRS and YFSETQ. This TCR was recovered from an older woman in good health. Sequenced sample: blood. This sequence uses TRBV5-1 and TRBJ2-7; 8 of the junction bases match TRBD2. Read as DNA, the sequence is TGCGCCAGCAGCTTGGGACTAGCGCAGAGCTACGAGCAGTACTTC. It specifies CASSLGLAQSYEQYF.